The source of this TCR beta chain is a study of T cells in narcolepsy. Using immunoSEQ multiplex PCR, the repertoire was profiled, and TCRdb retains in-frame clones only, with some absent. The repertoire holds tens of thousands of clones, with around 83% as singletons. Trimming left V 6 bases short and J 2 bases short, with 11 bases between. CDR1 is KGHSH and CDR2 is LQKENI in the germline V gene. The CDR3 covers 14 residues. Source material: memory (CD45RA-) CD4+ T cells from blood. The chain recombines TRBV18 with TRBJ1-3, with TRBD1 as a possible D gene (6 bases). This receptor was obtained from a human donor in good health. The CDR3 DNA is TGTGCCAGCTCGCCAGGGGTGGCTGGAAACACCATATATTTT. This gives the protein CASSPGVAGNTIYF.